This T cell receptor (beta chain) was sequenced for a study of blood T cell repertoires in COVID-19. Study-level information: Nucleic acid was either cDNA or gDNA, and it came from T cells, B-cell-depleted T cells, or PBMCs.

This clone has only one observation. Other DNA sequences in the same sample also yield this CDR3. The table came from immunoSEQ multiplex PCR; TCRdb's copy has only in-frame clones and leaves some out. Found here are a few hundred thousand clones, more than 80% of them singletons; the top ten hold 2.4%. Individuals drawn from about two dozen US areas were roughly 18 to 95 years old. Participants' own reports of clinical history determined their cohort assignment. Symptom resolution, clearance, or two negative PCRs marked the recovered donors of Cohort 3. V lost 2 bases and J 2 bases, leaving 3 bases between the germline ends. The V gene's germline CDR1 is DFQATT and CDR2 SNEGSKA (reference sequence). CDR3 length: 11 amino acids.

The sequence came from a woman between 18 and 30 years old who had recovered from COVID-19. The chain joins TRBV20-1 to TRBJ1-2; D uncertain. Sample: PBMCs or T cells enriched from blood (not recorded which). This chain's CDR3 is CSARQNYGYTF. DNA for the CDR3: TGCAGTGCTAGACAAAACTATGGCTACACCTTC.